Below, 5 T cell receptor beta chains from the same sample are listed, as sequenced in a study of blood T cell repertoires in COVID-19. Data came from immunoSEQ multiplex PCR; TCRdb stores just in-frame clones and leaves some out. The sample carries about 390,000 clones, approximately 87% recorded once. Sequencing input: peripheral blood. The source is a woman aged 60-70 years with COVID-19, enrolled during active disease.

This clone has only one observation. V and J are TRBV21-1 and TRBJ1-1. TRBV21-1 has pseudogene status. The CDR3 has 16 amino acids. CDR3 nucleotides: TGTGCCAGCAGCAAAGCAGAACCTATGACGGGTACTGAAGCTTTCTTT. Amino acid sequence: CASSKAEPMTGTEAFF.

CDR3 nucleotide sequence: TGTGCCAGCAGTCGGGACAGCAATGAAAAACTGTTTTTT. This encodes CASSRDSNEKLFF. The chain combines TRBV5-6 with TRBJ1-4, with TRBD1 identical over 7 bases. CDR3 length equals 13 residues. Germline trimming cut 5 bases from V and 5 bases from J; bases unmatched to any gene: 3. Per germline, CDR1 SGHDT and CDR2 YYEEEE.

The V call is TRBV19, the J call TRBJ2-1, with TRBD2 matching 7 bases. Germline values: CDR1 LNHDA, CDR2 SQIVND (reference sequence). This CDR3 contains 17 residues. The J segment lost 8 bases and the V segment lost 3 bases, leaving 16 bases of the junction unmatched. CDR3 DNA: TGTGCCAGTAGTATGGGATTCGGGGGGTTAATTGGGGATGAGCAGTTCTTC. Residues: CASSMGFGGLIGDEQFF.

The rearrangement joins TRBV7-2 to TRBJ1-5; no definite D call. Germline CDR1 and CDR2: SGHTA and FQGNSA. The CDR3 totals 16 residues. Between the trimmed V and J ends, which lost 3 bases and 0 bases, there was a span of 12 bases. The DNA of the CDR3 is TGTGCCAGCAGCTTCGGACTGGCGGGTAGCAATCAGCCCCAGCATTTT. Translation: CASSFGLAGSNQPQHF.

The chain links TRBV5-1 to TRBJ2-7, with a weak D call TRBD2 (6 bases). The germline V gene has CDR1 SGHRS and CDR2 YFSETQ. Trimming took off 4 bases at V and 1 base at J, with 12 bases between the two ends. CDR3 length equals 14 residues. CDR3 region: CASSTPGLSYEQYF. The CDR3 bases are TGCGCCAGCAGCACCCCGGGACTGTCCTACGAGCAGTACTTC.